Below are 18 T cell receptor beta chains sequenced from a single sample in a study of shared clonotypes between healthy human individuals. Assay used: immunoSEQ multiplex PCR; TCRdb lists only in-frame clones, some missing. The table has roughly 2.1 million clones, just over 90% seen once; the top ten hold about 1.8%. The naive CD8 subset, CD45RO-negative cells positively selected for CCR7, excluded terminally differentiated effector memory CD45RA+ cells. What was sequenced was naive CD8+ T cells from PBMCs. The receptor set was obtained from a man between 18 and 35 years old in good health. Some clones in this sample may be carry-over from other donors' samples.

The J gene is TRBJ2-4, the V gene TRBV27; perhaps D is TRBD1 or TRBD2 (5 bases each). Per germline, CDR1 MNHEY and CDR2 SMNVEV (reference sequence). The CDR3 is made up of 15 amino acids. Trimming cost V 0 bases and J 1 base, with 7 bases left between them. The CDR3 reads CASSLSGTAKNIQYF. CDR3 nucleotides: TGTGCCAGCAGTTTATCGGGGACCGCCAAAAACATTCAGTACTTC.

The chain links TRBV11-2 to TRBJ2-6; D is perhaps TRBD1 (6 bases). V was cut by 2 bases and J by 5 bases, with 19 bases left in between. CDR3 size: 18 residues. Germline V gene sequence: CDR1 SGHAT, CDR2 FQNNGV. The DNA of the CDR3 is TGTGCCAGCAGCTTATGGGGGCCTCGTTTATCGTGGGCCAACGTCCTGACTTTC. Translated, it gives CASSLWGPRLSWANVLTF.

The V gene is TRBV10-3, the J gene TRBJ1-2, with D uncertain. V lost 2 bases and J lost 6, with 10 bases in between. CDR3 size: 13 residues. Germline V gives CDR1 ENHRY, CDR2 SYGVKD. For the CDR3, the DNA is TGTGCCATCAGTGAGATAGGGAAGGATGGCTACACCTTC. As protein: CAISEIGKDGYTF.

This clone appeared once. The chain combines TRBV6-5 with TRBJ1-2; the D gene is possibly TRBD1 (5 bases). Germline CDR1 MNHEY, CDR2 SVGAGI. The length of the CDR3 is 13 residues. Trimming left V 5 bases short and J 6 bases short, with 13 bases between. The CDR3 DNA is TGTGCCAGCAGTCCGGGGGGTTATCATGGCTACACCTTC. It specifies CASSPGGYHGYTF.

This clone was seen only once. The chain has TRBV9 and TRBJ2-2; D is possibly TRBD1 or TRBD2 (5 bases each). With 4 bases removed from V and 1 base from J, the gap between germline ends came to 8 bases. CDR1 and CDR2 from the germline V gene are SGDLS and YYNGEE. This CDR3 has 14 residues. CDR3 bases: TGTGCCAGCAGCCCTGGGGGGAACACCGGGGAGCTGTTTTTT. It encodes CASSPGGNTGELFF.

This chain uses TRBV13 with TRBJ1-2, with 8 bases lining up with TRBD1. The CDR3 is 15 amino acids. The germline V gene encodes CDR1 PRHDT and CDR2 FYEKMQ (reference sequence). V was clipped by 0 bases and J by 4 bases; unmatched bases: 4. The CDR3 nucleotides read TGTGCCAGCAGCTTAGGGACAGGGGCGATCTATGGCTACACCTTC. Encoded protein: CASSLGTGAIYGYTF. Drawing the rest from reference TRBV13 and TRBJ1-2, the complete variable domain is AAGVIQSPRHLIKEKRETATLKCYPIPRHDTVYWYQQGPGQDPQFLISFYEKMQSDKGSIPDRFSAQQFSDYHSELNMSSLELGDSALYFCASSLGTGAIYGYTFGSGTRLTVV.

The chain couples TRBV28 to TRBJ1-1, with D possibly TRBD1 on 5 matching bases. This CDR3 has 14 amino acids. CDR1 is MDHEN, CDR2 SYDVKM, per germline. Trimming cost V 2 bases and J 5 bases, with 12 bases left between them. DNA for the CDR3: TGTGCCAGCAGTTTACAGGTGACAGAAACTGAAGCTTTCTTT. This encodes CASSLQVTETEAFF.

CDR3 region: CASSLGLQAPYGYTF. DNA of the CDR3: TGTGCCAGCAGCTTAGGGTTACAGGCGCCCTATGGCTACACCTTC. This chain connects TRBV7-9 to TRBJ1-2; the D gene is possibly TRBD1 (5 bases). Per germline, CDR1 SEHNR and CDR2 FQNEAQ (reference sequence). The CDR3 contains 15 residues. V lost 1 base and J lost 4, with 13 bases in between. The full variable domain, with the rest looked up from reference TRBV7-9 and TRBJ1-2, is DTGVSQNPRHKITKRGQNVTFRCDPISEHNRLYWYRQTLGQGPEFLTYFQNEAQLEKSRLLSDRFSAERPKGSFSTLEIQRTEQGDSAMYLCASSLGLQAPYGYTFGSGTRLTVV.

The J gene is TRBJ2-5, the V gene TRBV29-1, with D unclear. This CDR3 region has 12 residues. V was shortened by 4 bases and J by 3 bases, with 9 bases between the two germline ends. CDR1 and CDR2 from the germline V gene are SQVTM and ANQGSEA. CDR3 amino acids: CSVVPQEETQYF. The CDR3 DNA sequence: TGCAGCGTTGTCCCGCAGGAAGAGACCCAGTACTTC.

V is TRBV7-6 and J is TRBJ2-1; D unclear. CDR3 length equals 15 residues. With 4 bases removed from V and 7 bases from J, the gap between germline ends came to 17 bases. Germline loops: CDR1 SGHVS, CDR2 FNYEAQ. The CDR3 is CASSWAGMKDNEQFF. The CDR3 DNA is TGTGCCAGCAGCTGGGCTGGAATGAAGGATAATGAGCAGTTCTTC.

The J gene is TRBJ2-7, the V gene TRBV6-5; TRBD1 aligns across 7 bases. V gave up 5 bases and J gave up 4 bases; unmatched junction bases: 8. CDR1 and CDR2 from the germline V gene are MNHEY and SVGAGI. The CDR3 is made up of 14 amino acids. The CDR3 sequence: CASSLTGLGYEQYF. The CDR3 DNA reads TGTGCCAGCAGTCTGACAGGGCTTGGGTACGAGCAGTACTTC.

The genes are TRBV5-1 and TRBJ2-7; D might be TRBD1 or TRBD2, each matching 5 bases. V dropped 0 bases and J dropped 12 bases, with 19 bases sitting between them. CDR3 length: 14 residues. Germline V lookup: CDR1 SGHRS, CDR2 YFSETQ. The CDR3 sequence: CASSLVIGTDLWYF. In nucleotides, the CDR3 is TGCGCCAGCAGCTTGGTGATCGGGACGGATTTGTGGTACTTC.

The chain combines TRBV9 with TRBJ1-2; 8 bases fit TRBD1. The CDR3 length is 15 residues. In germline, CDR1 is SGDLS, CDR2 YYNGEE. The V segment lost 4 bases and the J segment 3 bases; nucleotides outside the gene matches: 8. Written as DNA, the CDR3 is TGTGCCAGCAGCCAAGACAGGGGTCTAGACTATGGCTACACCTTC. It translates to CASSQDRGLDYGYTF.

The V and J genes are TRBV27 and TRBJ1-1; D not resolved. Between the trimmed V and J ends, which lost 3 bases and 4 bases, there was a span of 9 bases. This CDR3 comprises 13 residues. Germline V gene sequence: CDR1 MNHEY, CDR2 SMNVEV (reference sequence). The CDR3 loop is CASSFFGVTEAFF. The CDR3 region has the DNA TGTGCCAGCAGTTTCTTTGGTGTCACTGAAGCTTTCTTT.

The rearrangement uses TRBV7-9 and TRBJ2-7, with D perhaps matching TRBD1 (6 bases). V was pared by 4 bases and J by 6 bases, with 19 bases between. This CDR3 has 15 residues. The germline gives CDR1 SEHNR, CDR2 FQNEAQ (reference sequence). Here the CDR3 DNA reads TGTGCCAGCAGCTATCAAGAAACAGGGTTTCGCGAGCAGTACTTC. This translates into CASSYQETGFREQYF.

The rearrangement links TRBV28 to TRBJ2-7; D could derive from TRBD1 or TRBD2 (5 bases each). Trimming stripped 3 bases from V and 2 bases from J, with 17 bases between. The CDR3 contains 16 residues. Per the germline V gene, CDR1 is MDHEN and CDR2 is SYDVKM. Here the CDR3 DNA reads TGTGCCAGCAGTTTGTCCAGGAGGCCCAGGGCCTACGAGCAGTACTTC. It is translated as CASSLSRRPRAYEQYF. The full variable domain, with the rest looked up from reference TRBV28 and TRBJ2-7, is DVKVTQSSRYLVKRTGEKVFLECVQDMDHENMFWYRQDPGLGLRLIYFSYDVKMKEKGDIPEGYSVSREKKERFSLILESASTNQTSMYLCASSLSRRPRAYEQYFGPGTRLTVT.

V usage is TRBV28 and J usage is TRBJ2-2; D unclear. V lost 2 bases to trimming and J lost 4 bases, with 5 bases between them. The CDR3 sequence is 13 residues long. The germline CDR1 and CDR2 sequences are MDHEN and SYDVKM. The CDR3 protein is CASSLRPTGELFF. CDR3 bases: TGTGCCAGCAGTTTACGGCCCACCGGGGAGCTGTTTTTT.

This clone was observed once. The same CDR3 arises from other DNA sequences in this sample as well. The chain has TRBV27 and TRBJ1-2; D is undetermined. V was shortened by 0 bases and J by 4 bases, with 9 bases between the two germline ends. CDR3 length: 14 residues. The germline V gene encodes CDR1 MNHEY and CDR2 SMNVEV (reference sequence). The CDR3 sequence is CASSLSGSLYGYTF. The CDR3 coding sequence is TGTGCCAGCAGTTTATCGGGCAGCCTCTATGGCTACACCTTC.